The present TCR beta chain was sequenced within a study of CD8+ T cells in alopecia areata. Study information: Patients in the treated group were given tofacitinib by mouth, 5 to 10 mg twice a day.

With respect to this clone: Its antigen remains unidentified.

cDNA serving as the sequencing template came from extracted, reverse transcribed RNA. Repertoires were generated with immunoSEQ multiplex PCR, while TCRdb's copy carries only in-frame clones and drops some. This sample yields 64,000 or so clones, of which 35% to 55% are seen a single time; roughly 21% belongs to the top ten. Notes on the study in general: Scalp and blood retained many expanded lesional clones during tofacitinib. Just one nonresponder means the tie between baseline CD8+ expansion and response stays uncertain. Clonality was higher in lesional than normal scalp, especially in alopecia totalis/universalis.

Treatment noted: oral pan-JAK inhibitor, 5-10 mg twice daily. Germline-derived CDR1 and CDR2 are SQVTM and ANQGSEA. Trimming cost V 4 bases and J 0 bases, with 9 bases left between them. This CDR3 is built from 14 residues. The V gene is TRBV29-1, the J gene TRBJ2-2, with D hard to call. This TCR was sampled from a human donor with alopecia areata. Sequenced material: CD8+ T cells sorted from blood, taken at approximately week 36, from a patient treated with tofacitinib. The CDR3 sequence is CSVGGRANTGELFF. The CDR3 DNA is TGCAGCGTTGGAGGCCGGGCGAACACCGGGGAGCTGTTTTTT.